The 28 T cell receptor beta chains given below trace back to one sample, sequenced in a study of cytomegalovirus exposure and HLA in healthy donors. The PCR used 60 Vbeta and 13 Jbeta primers. Sequencing was performed with immunoSEQ multiplex PCR; in TCRdb, only in-frame clones are kept and a portion is missing. The repertoire holds about 120,000 clones, around 77% seen once, with around 5.8% in the top ten. The sequenced sample consisted of PBMCs. These receptors were taken from a man younger than 35 in good health and CMV-seropositive.

This clone was found a few times. The chain joins TRBV5-1 to TRBJ2-3; 13 bases are shared with TRBD2. CDR1 is SGHRS and CDR2 is YFSETQ in the germline V gene. The ends lost 0 bases at V and 3 bases at J; junction bases unmatched: 4. There are 17 residues in the CDR3. CDR3 in DNA: TGCGCCAGCAGCTTGGGCAGGACTAGCGGGAGTACAGATACGCAGTATTTT. It translates to CASSLGRTSGSTDTQYF.

This CDR3 is CASSSSGQKIHF. The CDR3 DNA follows: TGTGCCAGCTCATCGTCGGGACAGAAAATCCATTTT. This sequence joins TRBV18 and TRBJ1-5; TRBD1 matches 7 bases. There are 12 residues in the CDR3. In germline, CDR1 is KGHSH, CDR2 LQKENI. Trimming at V came to 5 bases and at J to 16 bases, leaving 11 bases not matched to a gene.

This clone showed up just a few times. The chain carries TRBV5-8 and TRBJ1-1, with 9 bases matching TRBD1. CDR1 and CDR2 (germline): SGHTS, YDEGEE. The CDR3 has 12 residues. Trimming removed 3 bases from V and 8 bases from J; junction bases left unmatched: 2. CDR3 bases: TGTGCCAGCAGCTGGACAGGGGAGGAAGCTTTCTTT. Its translation: CASSWTGEEAFF.

This sequence joins TRBV27 and TRBJ2-6; 7 nucleotides match TRBD1. Germline V gene sequence: CDR1 MNHEY, CDR2 SMNVEV (reference sequence). V dropped 2 bases and J dropped 0; count of bases not matched to a gene: 7. The length of the CDR3 is 18 residues. The CDR3 here is CASSLGDRTFSGANVLTF. The CDR3, as DNA: TGTGCCAGCAGTTTAGGGGACAGAACCTTCTCTGGGGCCAACGTCCTGACTTTC.

V usage is TRBV29-1 and J usage is TRBJ2-1, with TRBD2 as a possible D gene (5 bases). V shed 4 bases and J shed 2 bases, with 12 bases lying between them. Germline V gene data show CDR1 as SQVTM and CDR2 as ANQGSEA. CDR3 length equals 14 residues. CDR3 bases: TGCAGCGTTGCAAACACTAGAGCCTACAATGAGCAGTTCTTC. Translated, it gives CSVANTRAYNEQFF.

The rearrangement joins TRBV5-1 to TRBJ1-2; 10 nucleotides align to TRBD1. The germline V gene encodes CDR1 SGHRS and CDR2 YFSETQ. V dropped 7 bases and J dropped 7; count of bases not matched to a gene: 13. The length of the CDR3 is 15 residues. For the CDR3, the DNA is TGCGCCAGCGGCCCCTGGGGGACAGGGGCGGGTGGCTACACCTTC. Its translation is CASGPWGTGAGGYTF.

The chain recombines TRBV28 with TRBJ2-1; 10 positions match TRBD2. From germline, CDR1 is MDHEN and CDR2 SYDVKM. The CDR3 has 16 amino acids. The V segment lost 4 bases and the J segment 3 bases; nucleotides outside the gene matches: 6. The chain's CDR3 is CASSWSGRANYNEQFF. For the CDR3, the DNA is TGTGCCAGCAGTTGGAGCGGGAGGGCGAACTACAATGAGCAGTTCTTC.

This clone was seen a few times. The chain combines TRBV7-6 with TRBJ2-3; 8 positions match TRBD2. CDR3 length equals 16 residues. Germline V gives CDR1 SGHVS, CDR2 FNYEAQ. Germline trimming cut 5 bases from V and 6 bases from J; bases unmatched to any gene: 13. Here the CDR3 reads CASSVSAGAQGDTQYF. CDR3 nucleotides: TGTGCCAGCAGCGTATCAGCGGGGGCGCAAGGGGATACGCAGTATTTT.

The V gene is TRBV15, the J gene TRBJ1-1; D uncertain. The germline V gene has CDR1 LNHNV and CDR2 YYDKDF (reference sequence). The CDR3 contains 13 residues. V shed 5 bases and J shed 0 bases, with 7 bases lying between them. In nucleotides, the CDR3 is TGTGCCACCAGCGCCAGGTTGAACACTGAAGCTTTCTTT. Translation: CATSARLNTEAFF. The full variable domain, in which reference TRBV15 and TRBJ1-1 provide the parts outside the CDR3, is DAMVIQNPRYQVTQFGKPVTLSCSQTLNHNVMYWYQQKSSQAPKLLFHYYDKDFNNEADTPDNFQSRRPNTSFCFLDIRSPGLGDTAMYLCATSARLNTEAFFGQGTRLTVV.

The chain is built from TRBV18 and TRBJ1-2; 9 bases align to TRBD1. The CDR3 consists of 14 residues. Unmatched junction bases numbered 5, after V lost 4 bases and J lost 5 bases. Germline values: CDR1 KGHSH, CDR2 LQKENI. CDR3 protein: CASSRGQGLYGYTF. The CDR3 DNA reads as TGTGCCAGCTCACGGGGACAGGGATTATATGGCTACACCTTC.

J is TRBJ1-2 and V is TRBV28; possible D gene TRBD1, 6 bases. The CDR3 totals 15 residues. The germline V gene has CDR1 MDHEN and CDR2 SYDVKM. Trimming stripped 8 bases from V and 5 bases from J, with 21 bases between. CDR3 nucleotide sequence: TGTGCCAGCGGGCGACACAGGGTCCGTCATTATGGCTACACCTTC. As protein: CASGRHRVRHYGYTF.

This clone has just a few counts. The chain uses TRBV27 and TRBJ1-5; a possible D gene is TRBD1 (5 bases). CDR3 length: 16 amino acids. V lost 4 bases and J 0 bases, leaving 13 bases between the germline ends. Germline assignment: CDR1 MNHEY and CDR2 SMNVEV (reference sequence). The CDR3 loop is CASSYRRVDSNQPQHF. CDR3 DNA sequence: TGTGCCAGCAGTTACAGGAGGGTCGATAGCAATCAGCCCCAGCATTTT.

The chain employs TRBV6-1 and TRBJ1-1, with TRBD1 matching over 7 bases. Germline assignment: CDR1 MNHNS and CDR2 SASEGT. CDR3 length: 15 amino acids. V lost 3 bases, J lost 4 bases, and 8 bases stayed unmatched. CDR3 sequence: CASSDQQGMSTEAFF. CDR3 DNA: TGTGCCAGCAGTGACCAACAGGGGATGTCCACTGAAGCTTTCTTT.

The chain has TRBV2 and TRBJ1-2; D gene unclear. The CDR3 consists of 12 residues. Deletions cut 6 bases from V and 8 bases from J, with 13 bases between. Germline V gene data show CDR1 as SNHLY and CDR2 as FYNNEI. Here the CDR3 DNA reads TGTGCCAGCAGCCCGCAAGTTAGAGGCTACACCTTC. Protein product: CASSPQVRGYTF.

V gene TRBV30 combines with J gene TRBJ1-6; D might be TRBD1 (5 bases). V lost 5 bases and J 9 bases, leaving 11 bases between the germline ends. This CDR3 is 12 amino acids long. Germline lookup yields CDR1 GTSNPN and CDR2 SVGIG (reference sequence). CDR3: CAWERTSSPLHF. The CDR3 nucleotides are TGTGCCTGGGAACGGACATCTTCACCCCTCCACTTT.

The V gene is TRBV7-9, the J gene TRBJ1-4; no reliable D call. V shed 3 bases and J shed 7 bases, with 9 bases lying between them. From germline, CDR1 is SEHNR and CDR2 FQNEAQ (reference sequence). The CDR3 loop spans 13 amino acids. CDR3 sequence (DNA): TGTGCCAGCAGCTTGAGGGCAGGTGAAAAACTGTTTTTT. Its protein is CASSLRAGEKLFF.

The chain is built from TRBV23-1 and TRBJ2-3, with TRBD2 identical over 8 bases. TRBV23-1 is an open reading frame whose function is uncertain. V was pared by 3 bases and J by 1 base, with 24 bases of the junction left unmatched. This CDR3 spans 22 amino acids. The CDR3: CASSHLYPYRVGAGGRTDTQYF. Written as DNA, the CDR3 is TGCGCCAGCAGTCACTTATATCCTTACAGAGTGGGGGCGGGGGGCCGCACAGATACGCAGTATTTT.

The rearrangement uses TRBV30 and TRBJ2-3; 7 nucleotides line up with TRBD2. Germline trimming cut 0 bases from V and 1 base from J; bases unmatched to any gene: 4. Looked up from germline, CDR1 is GTSNPN and CDR2 is SVGIG (reference sequence). The CDR3 extends over 15 amino acids. CDR3 sequence: CAWSVPAGRTDTQYF. CDR3 bases: TGTGCCTGGAGTGTCCCAGCGGGGCGCACAGATACGCAGTATTTT.

The chain combines TRBV10-3 with TRBJ2-3; 7 bases align to TRBD1. V lost 8 bases and J lost 2; bases outside the gene matches: 4. The CDR3 extends over 13 amino acids. Germline loops: CDR1 ENHRY, CDR2 SYGVKD. In DNA form, the CDR3 reads TGTGCCATCGCGGACAGGTTCACAGATACGCAGTATTTT. Its protein product is CAIADRFTDTQYF.

The chain joins TRBV6-1 to TRBJ1-2; D possibly corresponds to TRBD1 (5 bases). The CDR3 loop spans 12 amino acids. Between the trimmed V and J ends, which lost 5 bases and 4 bases, there was a span of 8 bases. Germline V gene sequence: CDR1 MNHNS, CDR2 SASEGT. The CDR3 coding sequence is TGTGCCAGCAGTAGTGACAGCTATGGCTACACCTTC. This translates into CASSSDSYGYTF.

The CDR3 here is CASSYDRGPGPETQYF. The CDR3 DNA reads TGTGCCAGCAGTTACGACAGGGGGCCGGGTCCAGAGACCCAGTACTTC. This chain uses TRBV6-5 with TRBJ2-5; 10 nucleotides line up with TRBD1. The CDR3 is made up of 16 amino acids. Germline lookup yields CDR1 MNHEY and CDR2 SVGAGI. Trimming at V came to 2 bases and at J to 4 bases, leaving 7 bases not matched to a gene.

The chain couples TRBV5-4 to TRBJ1-1; D remains unclear. V was shortened by 0 bases and J by 5 bases, with 8 bases between the two germline ends. CDR3 length equals 13 residues. The germline gives CDR1 SGHNT, CDR2 YYREEE (reference sequence). CDR3 coding DNA: TGTGCCAGCAGCTTGGCCGGTCGGACTGAAGCTTTCTTT. It yields the protein CASSLAGRTEAFF. Full variable domain (remainder filled in from reference TRBV5-4 and TRBJ1-1): ETGVTQSPTHLIKTRGQQVTLRCSSQSGHNTVSWYQQALGQGPQFIFQYYREEENGRGNFPPRFSGLQFPNYSSELNVNALELDDSALYLCASSLAGRTEAFFGQGTRLTVV.

The chain has TRBV19 and TRBJ2-5, with D possibly being TRBD1 (5 bases). The CDR3 is 12 amino acids. In germline, CDR1 is LNHDA, CDR2 SQIVND (reference sequence). V was clipped by 5 bases and J by 5 bases, with 9 bases between them. The CDR3 sequence: CASSANRETQYF. DNA for the CDR3: TGTGCCAGTAGTGCCAACAGGGAGACCCAGTACTTC.

The genes are TRBV6-5 and TRBJ2-5, with D hard to call. V was shortened by 2 bases and J by 2 bases, with 9 bases between the two germline ends. CDR1 and CDR2 from the germline V gene are MNHEY and SVGAGI. The CDR3 sequence is 14 residues long. The chain's CDR3 is CASSYGRVQETQYF. In DNA, the CDR3 is TGTGCCAGCAGTTACGGGCGAGTTCAAGAGACCCAGTACTTC.

This chain uses TRBV11-2 with TRBJ2-7; perhaps TRBD1 as D (5 bases). The CDR3 has 14 amino acids. Trimming cost V 0 bases and J 7 bases, with 13 bases left between them. CDR1 is SGHAT and CDR2 is FQNNGV in the germline V gene. CDR3 nucleotides: TGTGCCAGCAGCTTAGATCGGTGGGGCTTAGAGCAGTACTTC. Translated: CASSLDRWGLEQYF.

The V gene is TRBV7-9, the J gene TRBJ1-1; D unclear. CDR1 is SEHNR and CDR2 is FQNEAQ in the germline V gene (reference sequence). CDR3 length: 15 amino acids. Deletions cut 4 bases from V and 0 bases from J, with 12 bases between. CDR3 in DNA: TGTGCCAGCAGCTCATTGTCAGAACTGAACACTGAAGCTTTCTTT. Protein product: CASSSLSELNTEAFF.

The chain carries TRBV9 and TRBJ2-1; no clear D gene. The CDR3 has 13 amino acids. V shed 0 bases and J shed 10 bases, with 11 bases lying between them. The germline V gene has CDR1 SGDLS and CDR2 YYNGEE. CDR3 sequence: CASSVALGAEQFF. The CDR3 region has the DNA TGTGCCAGCAGCGTAGCCTTAGGAGCCGAGCAGTTCTTC.

The chain joins TRBV7-2 to TRBJ2-1, with D perhaps TRBD1 (6 bases). This CDR3 is built from 14 residues. The V end was cut by 4 bases, the J end by 1 base, with 8 bases between. Germline V gene data show CDR1 as SGHTA and CDR2 as FQGNSA. The CDR3 loop is CASSSTGSYNEQFF. The CDR3 DNA sequence: TGTGCCAGCAGCTCTACAGGGTCCTACAATGAGCAGTTCTTC. Variable domain in full (rest from reference TRBV7-2 and TRBJ2-1): GAGVSQSPSNKVTEKGKDVELRCDPISGHTALYWYRQSLGQGLEFLIYFQGNSAPDKSGLPSDRFSAERTGGSVSTLTIQRTQQEDSAVYLCASSSTGSYNEQFFGPGTRLTVL.